The clone carrying this T cell receptor (beta chain) was counted a few times. Its antigen is as yet unknown. Collection occurred without any documented infections or immune events in donors. The sample belongs to a study of identifying expanded T cells in peripheral blood. This table comes from immunoSEQ multiplex PCR, and its TCRdb copy is limited to in-frame clones, with some not included. The table lists about 78,000 clones, more than 70% of them singletons, with under 20% in the top ten. The study's findings and limits: Over around two and four weeks, about 15 and 19 clones changed, versus approximately 1.1 between replicates. Clone count variance between roughly two-week samples rose with total template count.

With 0 bases removed from V and 5 bases from J, the gap between germline ends came to 15 bases. Germline V CDR1 and CDR2: SGHTS, YDEGEE. The CDR3 is 16 amino acids. The chain combines TRBV5-8 with TRBJ2-1; the D gene is possibly TRBD2 (6 bases). This clonotype originated in a person between 18 and 70 years old in good health. The sequencing sample was made of blood. The CDR3 sequence is CASSLGAGFTHNEQFF. CDR3 coding DNA: TGTGCCAGCAGCTTGGGAGCGGGCTTCACCCACAATGAGCAGTTCTTC. Looking up the rest from reference TRBV5-8 and TRBJ2-1 gives the full variable domain: EAGVTQSPTHLIKTRGQQATLRCSPISGHTSVYWYQQALGLGLQFLLWYDEGEERNRGNFPPRFSGRQFPNYSSELNVNALELEDSALYLCASSLGAGFTHNEQFFGPGTRLTVL.